One TCR beta chain is described in this entry. What it recognizes is unknown. This specimen belongs to a study of shared clonotypes between healthy human individuals. Study-wide context: In total, the donors were a couple of women and a few men aged 18 to 49.

Findings and limits, study-wide: Naive subsets tended to show greater estimated richness than memory subsets.

Only in-frame clones appear in the TCRdb table, and some are missing; sequencing was by immunoSEQ multiplex PCR. The repertoire consists of 2 million to 2.5 million clones, with less than 95% occurring once and the leading ten covering more than 0.35%. The source material was naive CD4+ T cells from PBMCs. Documented subset: CD45RA+ positively selected. This TCR came from a man younger than 30 in good health. Some clones in this sample may be carry-over from other donors' samples.

The CDR3 DNA sequence: TGTGCCATCACACCAGGGGGCTCTAAGGCCGGGGAGCTGTTTTTT. Protein: CAITPGGSKAGELFF. The chain carries TRBV5-4 and TRBJ2-2, with 8 bases lining up with TRBD1. Germline V gene lookup returns CDR1 SGHNT and CDR2 YYREEE (reference sequence). The trim removed 9 bases at V and 6 bases at J, leaving 13 bases unmatched. This CDR3 has 15 amino acids.